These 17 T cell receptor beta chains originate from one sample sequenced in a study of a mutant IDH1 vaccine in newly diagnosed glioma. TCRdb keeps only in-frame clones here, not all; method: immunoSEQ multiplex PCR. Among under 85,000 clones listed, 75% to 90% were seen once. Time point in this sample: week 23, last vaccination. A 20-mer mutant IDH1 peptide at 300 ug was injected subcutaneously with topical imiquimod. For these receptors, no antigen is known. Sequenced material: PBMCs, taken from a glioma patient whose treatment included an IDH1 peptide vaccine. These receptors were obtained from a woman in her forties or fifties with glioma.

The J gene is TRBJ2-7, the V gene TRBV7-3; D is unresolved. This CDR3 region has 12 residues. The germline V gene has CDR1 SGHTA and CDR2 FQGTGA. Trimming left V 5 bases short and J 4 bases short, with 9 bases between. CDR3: CASSNNGYEQYF. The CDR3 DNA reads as TGTGCCAGCAGCAACAACGGGTACGAGCAGTACTTC. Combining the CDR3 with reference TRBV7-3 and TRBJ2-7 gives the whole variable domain GAGVSQTPSNKVTEKGKYVELRCDPISGHTALYWYRQSLGQGPEFLIYFQGTGAADDSGLPNDRFFAVRPEGSVSTLKIQRTERGDSAVYLCASSNNGYEQYFGPGTRLTVT.

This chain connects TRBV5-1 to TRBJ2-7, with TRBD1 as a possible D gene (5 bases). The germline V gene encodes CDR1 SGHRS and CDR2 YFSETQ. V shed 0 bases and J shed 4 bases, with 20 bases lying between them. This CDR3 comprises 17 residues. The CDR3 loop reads CASSLVSAITGDYEQYF. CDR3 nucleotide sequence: TGCGCCAGCAGCTTGGTGTCGGCGATTACAGGCGATTACGAGCAGTACTTC.

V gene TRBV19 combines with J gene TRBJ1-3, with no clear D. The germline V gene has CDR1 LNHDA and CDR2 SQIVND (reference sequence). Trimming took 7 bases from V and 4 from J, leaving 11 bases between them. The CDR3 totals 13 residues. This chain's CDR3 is CASTRSRGNTIYF. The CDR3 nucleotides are TGTGCCAGTACGCGCTCCAGAGGAAACACCATATATTTT.

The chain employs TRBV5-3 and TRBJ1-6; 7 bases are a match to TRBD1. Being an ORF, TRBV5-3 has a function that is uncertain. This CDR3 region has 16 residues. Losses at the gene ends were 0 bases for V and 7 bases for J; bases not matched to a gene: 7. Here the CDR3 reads CARSLERGRWNSPLHF. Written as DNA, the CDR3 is TGTGCCAGAAGCTTGGAAAGGGGGCGGTGGAATTCACCCCTCCACTTT.

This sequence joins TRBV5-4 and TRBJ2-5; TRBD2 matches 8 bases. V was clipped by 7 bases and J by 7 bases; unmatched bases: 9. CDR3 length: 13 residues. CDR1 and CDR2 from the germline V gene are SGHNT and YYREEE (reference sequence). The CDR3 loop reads CASAQRGTGTQYF. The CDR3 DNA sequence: TGTGCCAGCGCACAGCGGGGGACGGGGACCCAGTACTTC. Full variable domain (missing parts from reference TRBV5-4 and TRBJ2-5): ETGVTQSPTHLIKTRGQQVTLRCSSQSGHNTVSWYQQALGQGPQFIFQYYREEENGRGNFPPRFSGLQFPNYSSELNVNALELDDSALYLCASAQRGTGTQYFGPGTRLLVL.

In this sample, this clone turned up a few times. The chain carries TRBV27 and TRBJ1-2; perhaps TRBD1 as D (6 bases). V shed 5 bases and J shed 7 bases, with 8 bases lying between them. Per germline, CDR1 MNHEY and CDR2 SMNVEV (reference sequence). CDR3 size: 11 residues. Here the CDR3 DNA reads TGTGCCAGCAGTAGGGGGACTGGCTACACCTTC. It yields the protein CASSRGTGYTF.

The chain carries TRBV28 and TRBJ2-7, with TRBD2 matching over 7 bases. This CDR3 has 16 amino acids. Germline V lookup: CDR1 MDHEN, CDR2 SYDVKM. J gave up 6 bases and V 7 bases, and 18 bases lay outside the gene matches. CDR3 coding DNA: TGTGCCAGCACCGTCTCTAGCGGCCTCCGCAGCGGCGAGCAGTACTTC. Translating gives CASTVSSGLRSGEQYF.

The CDR3 region has the DNA TGTGCCAGCAGCGGGGGACAGGGAGGGAACACTGAAGCTTTCTTT. Residues: CASSGGQGGNTEAFF. The chain is built from TRBV5-4 and TRBJ1-1; 9 positions match TRBD1. Trimming cost V 4 bases and J 1 base; bases outside gene matches: 5. This CDR3 spans 15 amino acids. Germline loops: CDR1 SGHNT, CDR2 YYREEE (reference sequence). The whole variable domain, remainder taken from reference TRBV5-4 and TRBJ1-1, is ETGVTQSPTHLIKTRGQQVTLRCSSQSGHNTVSWYQQALGQGPQFIFQYYREEENGRGNFPPRFSGLQFPNYSSELNVNALELDDSALYLCASSGGQGGNTEAFFGQGTRLTVV.

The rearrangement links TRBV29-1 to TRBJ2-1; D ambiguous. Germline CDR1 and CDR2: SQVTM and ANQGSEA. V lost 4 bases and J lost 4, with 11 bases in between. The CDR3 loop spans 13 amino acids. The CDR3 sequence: CSVVLSLYNEQFF. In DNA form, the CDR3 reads TGCAGCGTTGTATTGTCGCTTTACAATGAGCAGTTCTTC.

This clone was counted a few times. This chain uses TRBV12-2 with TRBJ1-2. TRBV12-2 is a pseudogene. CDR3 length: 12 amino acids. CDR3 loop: CASRSPLGGYTF. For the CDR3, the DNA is TGTGCAAGTCGCTCCCCTCTAGGAGGCTACACCTTC.

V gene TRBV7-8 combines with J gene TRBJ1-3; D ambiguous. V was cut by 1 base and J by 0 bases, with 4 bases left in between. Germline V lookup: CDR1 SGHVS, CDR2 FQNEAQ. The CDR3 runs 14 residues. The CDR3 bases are TGTGCCAGCAGCTTAGGGAACTCTGGAAACACCATATATTTT. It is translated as CASSLGNSGNTIYF.

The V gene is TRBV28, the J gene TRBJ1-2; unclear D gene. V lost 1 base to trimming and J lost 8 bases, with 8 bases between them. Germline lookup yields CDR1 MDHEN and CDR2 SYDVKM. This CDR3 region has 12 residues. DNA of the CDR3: TGTGCCAGCAGTTTATATAACCGGGGCTACACCTTC. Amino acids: CASSLYNRGYTF.

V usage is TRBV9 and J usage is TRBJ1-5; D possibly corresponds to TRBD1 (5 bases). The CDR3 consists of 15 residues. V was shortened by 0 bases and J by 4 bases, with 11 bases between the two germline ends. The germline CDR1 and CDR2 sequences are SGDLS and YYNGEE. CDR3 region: CASSVDGAENQPQHF. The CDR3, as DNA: TGTGCCAGCAGCGTAGACGGGGCAGAGAATCAGCCCCAGCATTTT.

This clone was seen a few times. DNA for the CDR3: TGTGCCAGCAGGCGGGACACAGACTATGGCTACACCTTC. Amino acids: CASRRDTDYGYTF. The genes are TRBV6-5 and TRBJ1-2, with a tentative D call TRBD1 (6 bases). V lost 6 bases and J 3 bases, leaving 11 bases between the germline ends. The germline CDR1 and CDR2 sequences are MNHEY and SVGAGI. The CDR3 contains 13 residues.

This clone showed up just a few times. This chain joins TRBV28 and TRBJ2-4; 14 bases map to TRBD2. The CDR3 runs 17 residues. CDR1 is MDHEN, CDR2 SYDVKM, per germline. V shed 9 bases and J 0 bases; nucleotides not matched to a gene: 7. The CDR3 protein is CASVGLAGGLAKNIQYF. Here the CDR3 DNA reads TGTGCCAGTGTTGGACTAGCGGGAGGCCTAGCCAAAAACATTCAGTACTTC.

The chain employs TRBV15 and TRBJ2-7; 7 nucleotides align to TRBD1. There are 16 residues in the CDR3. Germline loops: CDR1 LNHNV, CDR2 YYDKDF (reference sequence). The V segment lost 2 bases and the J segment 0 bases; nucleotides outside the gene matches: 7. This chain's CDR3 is CATSRTPGTASYEQYF. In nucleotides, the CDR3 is TGTGCCACCAGCAGAACCCCCGGGACAGCCTCCTACGAGCAGTACTTC. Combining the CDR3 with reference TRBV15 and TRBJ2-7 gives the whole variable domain DAMVIQNPRYQVTQFGKPVTLSCSQTLNHNVMYWYQQKSSQAPKLLFHYYDKDFNNEADTPDNFQSRRPNTSFCFLDIRSPGLGDTAMYLCATSRTPGTASYEQYFGPGTRLTVT.

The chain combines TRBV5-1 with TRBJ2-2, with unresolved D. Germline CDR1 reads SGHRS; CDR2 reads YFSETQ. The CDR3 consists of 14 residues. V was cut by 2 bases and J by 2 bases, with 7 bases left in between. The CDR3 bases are TGCGCCAGCAGCTTTAGCACTAACACCGGGGAGCTGTTTTTT. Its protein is CASSFSTNTGELFF.